The 24 T cell receptor beta chains below were found in one sample sequenced in a study of response to subunit inactivated influenza vaccine. TCRdb re-analysed the RT-PCR reads in MiXCR, keeping a single row per CDR3 protein. In the table there are 750,000 to 850,000 distinct CDR3 sequences, roughly 18% of which are singletons. Sequencing was performed on PBMCs from blood, taken 5 days after vaccination. Receptor source: a middle-aged man who received an inactivated influenza vaccine.

This chain joins TRBV10-3 and TRBJ2-2; 10 bases align to TRBD1. Germline CDR1 is ENHRY and CDR2 is SYGVKD. The CDR3 runs 16 residues. V trimming: 4 bases; J trimming: 4 bases; junction bases outside the gene matches: 6. The CDR3 here is CAISGFDRGLTGELFF. Written as DNA, the CDR3 is TGTGCCATCAGTGGGTTCGACAGGGGGCTCACCGGGGAGCTGTTTTTT.

V and J are TRBV15 and TRBJ2-3; D not certain. The V and J ends lost 6 bases and 0 bases respectively, with 7 bases between them. CDR1 and CDR2 (germline): LNHNV, YYDKDF (reference sequence). This CDR3 contains 13 residues. The CDR3 protein is CATRGISTDTQYF. CDR3 bases: TGTGCCACCAGAGGGATTAGCACAGATACGCAGTATTTT.

The CDR3 protein is CASSEGVGSYEQYF. As DNA, the CDR3 is TGCGCCAGCAGCGAAGGGGTCGGCTCCTACGAGCAGTACTTC. The V gene is TRBV5-1, the J gene TRBJ2-7; tentatively, D is TRBD1 (5 bases). V was clipped by 4 bases and J by 0 bases, with 11 bases between them. Germline V gene data show CDR1 as SGHRS and CDR2 as YFSETQ. The CDR3 totals 14 residues.

The chain combines TRBV21-1 with TRBJ2-2; the D call in the table, TRBD2, was not verified against the DNA. TRBV21-1 is classified as a pseudogene. This CDR3 has 18 residues. The CDR3 nucleotides read TGTGCCAGCAGCAAAGCCAATCGTGGGACTACCTCCACCGGGGAGCTGTTTTTT. It encodes CASSKANRGTTSTGELFF.

This clonotype was detected ten times or more. The chain employs TRBV4-2 and TRBJ2-2, with a tentative D call TRBD2 (6 bases). V lost 1 base and J lost 7, with 13 bases in between. Germline V CDR1 and CDR2: LGHNA, YNFKEQ. The CDR3 totals 15 residues. The CDR3 loop is CASSQVSGEVGELFF. The CDR3 nucleotides read TGTGCCAGCAGCCAAGTTAGCGGAGAGGTCGGGGAGCTGTTTTTT.

This clonotype has a handful of counts. A read error may produce the germline difference seen at one junction end. J is TRBJ2-1 and V is TRBV5-1; 7 bases map to TRBD1. The CDR3 covers 14 residues. Germline CDR1 reads SGHRS; CDR2 reads YFSETQ. The CDR3 region is CASSLDRVGNEQFF. In nucleotides, the CDR3 is TGTGCCAGCAGCTTAGACAGGGTGGGCAATGAGCAGTTCTTC.

The chain carries TRBV6-1 and TRBJ2-3, with D possibly TRBD2 on 5 matching bases. With 8 bases removed from V and 2 bases from J, the gap between germline ends came to 14 bases. Germline CDR1 MNHNS, CDR2 SASEGT. The CDR3 runs 14 residues. The CDR3 nucleotides are TGTGCCAGCGCTCAGAGAGGGTTCACAGATACGCAGTATTTT. It specifies CASAQRGFTDTQYF.

There are a few counts of this clonotype. The chain links TRBV20-1 to TRBJ2-3; 10 positions match TRBD2. The CDR3 has 16 amino acids. Germline CDR1 is DFQATT and CDR2 is SNEGSKA (reference sequence). V dropped 2 bases and J dropped 2; count of bases not matched to a gene: 7. DNA for the CDR3: TGCAGTGCTAGACGTGGGGGGACTAGCGTCACAGATACGCAGTATTTT. Protein sequence: CSARRGGTSVTDTQYF.

This clonotype was detected only a few times. The chain has TRBV5-6 and TRBJ1-1; D gene unclear. Per the germline V gene, CDR1 is SGHDT and CDR2 is YYEEEE. The CDR3 spans 15 residues. Trimming removed 1 base at V and 2 bases at J, with 12 bases between. CDR3 nucleotide sequence: TGTGCCAGCAGCTTGTATGTCTGGGGAAACACTGAAGCTTTCTTT. This sequence encodes CASSLYVWGNTEAFF. Supplemented by reference TRBV5-6 and TRBJ1-1, the full variable domain reads DAGVTQSPTHLIKTRGQQVTLRCSPKSGHDTVSWYQQALGQGPQFIFQYYEEEERQRGNFPDRFSGHQFPNYSSELNVNALLLGDSALYLCASSLYVWGNTEAFFGQGTRLTVV.

V and J are TRBV11-2 and TRBJ1-4, with D possibly being TRBD1 (5 bases). Between the trimmed V and J ends, which lost 2 bases and 7 bases, there was a span of 11 bases. Germline V lookup: CDR1 SGHAT, CDR2 FQNNGV. There are 14 residues in the CDR3. The DNA for the CDR3 is TGTGCCAGCAGCTTAAAAGGGGCAAGTGAAAAACTGTTTTTT. This translates into CASSLKGASEKLFF.

The chain links TRBV5-1 to TRBJ1-5, with 8 positions matching TRBD1. The CDR3 length is 15 residues. V trimming: 4 bases; J trimming: 4 bases; junction bases outside the gene matches: 7. The germline V gene encodes CDR1 SGHRS and CDR2 YFSETQ. The CDR3 coding sequence is TGCGCCAGCAGCCAAGGACAGGGCCGGAATCAGCCCCAGCATTTT. Its protein product is CASSQGQGRNQPQHF.

A few counts support this clonotype. This chain connects TRBV2 to TRBJ2-3, with 8 bases matching TRBD2. The V and J ends lost 4 bases and 4 bases, in that order; junction bases with no gene match: 10. The CDR3 is made up of 16 amino acids. The germline V gene encodes CDR1 SNHLY and CDR2 FYNNEI. CDR3 in amino acids: CASSVSGLGLPDTQYF. The CDR3 nucleotides are TGTGCCAGCAGTGTGTCGGGACTAGGGTTACCAGATACGCAGTATTTT.

V and J are TRBV7-2 and TRBJ2-3; 8 bases are a match to TRBD2. Germline CDR1 is SGHTA and CDR2 is FQGNSA. V shed 7 bases and J 3 bases; nucleotides not matched to a gene: 9. The CDR3 contains 15 residues. The chain's CDR3 is CASTYFGGETDTQYF. The CDR3 DNA follows: TGTGCCAGCACCTATTTCGGGGGGGAGACAGATACGCAGTATTTT. Together with reference TRBV7-2 and TRBJ2-3, the CDR3 gives the full variable domain: GAGVSQSPSNKVTEKGKDVELRCDPISGHTALYWYRQSLGQGLEFLIYFQGNSAPDKSGLPSDRFSAERTGGSVSTLTIQRTQQEDSAVYLCASTYFGGETDTQYFGPGTRLTVL.

The table lists this clonotype with many counts. The V call is TRBV7-2, the J call TRBJ1-5; 8 bases are a match to TRBD1. V shed 3 bases and J 8 bases; nucleotides not matched to a gene: 3. CDR1 SGHTA and CDR2 FQGNSA come from the germline V gene. The CDR3 consists of 13 residues. The CDR3 nucleotides are TGTGCCAGCAGCTTTGACAGGGGAGAGCCCCAGCATTTT. Translated, it gives CASSFDRGEPQHF.

CDR3 nucleotides: TGTGCCAGCAGCCTCCGGGACAGAAACTCTGGGGCCAACGTCCTGACTTTC. Translating gives CASSLRDRNSGANVLTF. This chain uses TRBV9 with TRBJ2-6; 7 bases map to TRBD1. J gave up 0 bases and V 4 bases, and 7 bases lay outside the gene matches. The germline V gene encodes CDR1 SGDLS and CDR2 YYNGEE. This CDR3 is built from 17 residues. Full variable domain (rest looked up from reference TRBV9 and TRBJ2-6): DSGVTQTPKHLITATGQRVTLRCSPRSGDLSVYWYQQSLDQGLQFLIQYYNGEERAKGNILERFSAQQFPDLHSELNLSSLELGDSALYFCASSLRDRNSGANVLTFGAGSRLTVL.

This clonotype was seen more than once but under ten times. This rearrangement joins TRBV6-2 or TRBV6-3 to TRBJ2-2; D perhaps matches TRBD1 (6 bases). The CDR3 runs to 13 residues. CDR1 MNHEY and CDR2 SVGEGT come from the germline V gene. V was pared by 11 bases and J by 4 bases, with 14 bases between. For the CDR3, the DNA is TGTGCCGGGAACACAGGGTCCACCGGGGAGCTGTTTTTT. Residues: CAGNTGSTGELFF.

This clonotype was observed a few times. The genes are TRBV7-9 and TRBJ2-7; D remains ambiguous. The germline CDR1 and CDR2 sequences are SEHNR and FQNEAQ (reference sequence). CDR3 length equals 12 residues. With 0 bases removed from V and 6 bases from J, the gap between germline ends came to 6 bases. CDR3 region: CASSLAQGEQYF. The CDR3 DNA sequence: TGTGCCAGCAGCTTAGCGCAAGGCGAGCAGTACTTC.

This clonotype was detected a few times. The chain uses TRBV14 and TRBJ2-7; no reliable D call. The CDR3 is made up of 12 amino acids. Germline V lookup: CDR1 SGHDN, CDR2 FVKESK. Trimming cost V 2 bases and J 7 bases, with 9 bases left between them. The CDR3 spells CASSQRTREQYF. The CDR3 nucleotides are TGTGCCAGCAGCCAAAGAACGAGGGAGCAGTACTTC.

The rearrangement uses TRBV5-1 and TRBJ2-5; D remains unclear. This CDR3 has 15 amino acids. Germline values: CDR1 SGHRS, CDR2 YFSETQ. The ends were cut back, 1 base at V and 5 bases at J, with 15 bases in the middle. The CDR3 DNA is TGCGCCAGCAGCTTGCGGGCAGGCGTTATGGAGACCCAGTACTTC. Protein: CASSLRAGVMETQYF.

The genes are TRBV4-1 and TRBJ1-2; a possible D gene is TRBD1 (6 bases). Trimming shortened V by 8 bases and J by 4 bases, and 17 bases separated the two germline ends. Per germline, CDR1 MGHRA and CDR2 YSYEKL. This CDR3 contains 14 residues. In DNA form, the CDR3 reads TGCGCCAGCGCCGGCATACAGGGTTCCTATGGCTACACCTTC. This encodes CASAGIQGSYGYTF.

This clonotype has a single count. V gene TRBV20-1 combines with J gene TRBJ2-3; D ambiguous. Germline CDR1 and CDR2: DFQATT and SNEGSKA (reference sequence). There are 13 residues in the CDR3. V was cut by 4 bases and J by 0 bases, with 8 bases left in between. CDR3 region: CSAKGVSTDTQYF. The CDR3 DNA is TGCAGTGCTAAGGGTGTAAGCACAGATACGCAGTATTTT.

V is TRBV10-3 and J is TRBJ2-5; no firm D call. The CDR3 is 14 residues long. Between the trimmed V and J ends, which lost 0 bases and 7 bases, there was a span of 12 bases. Germline CDR1 reads ENHRY; CDR2 reads SYGVKD. CDR3 nucleotide sequence: TGTGCCATCAGTGAGTCGCTCGACCCAGGGACCCAGTACTTC. It codes for CAISESLDPGTQYF.

This clonotype showed up just a few times. This chain connects TRBV9 to TRBJ2-5, with a tentative D call TRBD2 (5 bases). V lost 0 bases to trimming and J lost 2 bases, with 11 bases between them. This CDR3 region has 15 residues. The germline CDR1 and CDR2 sequences are SGDLS and YYNGEE. This CDR3 is CASSVASGTQETQYF. DNA for the CDR3: TGTGCCAGCAGCGTAGCCAGCGGAACTCAAGAGACCCAGTACTTC.

The chain links TRBV12-3 or TRBV12-4 to TRBJ1-5; D might be TRBD1 (6 bases). Trimming took 1 base from V and 1 from J, leaving 11 bases between them. CDR3 size: 16 residues. This chain's CDR3 is CASSLGQVRSNQPQHF. DNA for the CDR3: TGTGCCAGCAGTTTAGGACAGGTTCGCAGCAATCAGCCCCAGCATTTT.